Each of the 18 T cell receptor beta chains below was sequenced from the same sample in a study of vaccination and CD4 T cells after COVID-19. The treatment is: roughly ten-day PBMC culture with coronavirus spike peptide pools or control peptides (ViraFEST assay). An Oncomine TCR Beta short-read assay was used to sequence the DNA from cultured CD4+ T cells. From the PCR reads, TCRdb called clonotypes with MiXCR, one entry per CDR3 protein. The sample consists of about 15,000 distinct CDR3 sequences, about 25% of them appearing once. The antigens of these receptors remain unknown. Sequenced material: cultured CD4+ T cells from blood. Every receptor here comes from a human donor with COVID-19.

Worth noting for this clonotype: Sequence at one end of the junction differs from germline and may be a read error. The chain combines TRBV20-1 with TRBJ1-1, with unresolved D. The CDR3 consists of 13 residues. Germline V gene lookup returns CDR1 DFQATT and CDR2 SNEGSKA (reference sequence). The CDR3 DNA is TGCGGTGCTAGTCCTACAGCGTACACTGAAGCTTTCTTT. Translating gives CGASPTAYTEAFF.

The sample holds a few counts of this clonotype. V is TRBV4-2 and J is TRBJ1-3, with D unclear. CDR1 and CDR2 (germline): LGHNA, YNFKEQ. This CDR3 contains 17 residues. The V and J ends lost 0 bases and 4 bases respectively, with 16 bases between them. CDR3 sequence: CASSQEEQATLGNTIYF. The CDR3 coding sequence is TGTGCCAGCAGCCAAGAGGAGCAGGCTACCTTAGGAAACACCATATATTTT.

V and J are TRBV29-1 and TRBJ1-2; 7 bases are shared with TRBD1. The ends lost 8 bases at V and 0 bases at J; junction bases unmatched: 6. Germline-derived CDR1 and CDR2 are SQVTM and ANQGSEA. The CDR3 is 13 amino acids. The CDR3 spells CSIQGRANYGYTF. The DNA for the CDR3 is TGCAGCATACAGGGGAGAGCTAACTATGGCTACACCTTC.

On this clonotype itself: This CDR3 fails to terminate in the conserved phenylalanine or tryptophan, so it likely reflects a read error. V gene TRBV20-1 combines with J gene TRBJ1-1; 8 nucleotides align to TRBD1. The CDR3 loop spans 15 amino acids. Germline values: CDR1 DFQATT, CDR2 SNEGSKA (reference sequence). Unmatched junction bases numbered 6, after V lost 1 base and J lost 2 bases. The CDR3 is CSARAPTGVNTEAFS. The CDR3 DNA sequence: TGCAGTGCTAGAGCCCCGACAGGGGTTAACACTGAAGCTTTCTCT.

This clonotype is medium-sized by share. The CDR3 loop is CSALDGGYYGYTF. Written as DNA, the CDR3 is TGCAGTGCTCTGGACGGAGGTTACTATGGCTACACCTTC. The V gene is TRBV20-1, the J gene TRBJ1-2; D gene ambiguous. This CDR3 is 13 amino acids long. Germline V gene lookup returns CDR1 DFQATT and CDR2 SNEGSKA (reference sequence). The germline V and J ends were trimmed by 5 bases and 3 bases, with 13 bases remaining between them.

This sequence joins TRBV6-1 and TRBJ1-1, with TRBD1 matching over 8 bases. CDR1 and CDR2 from the germline V gene are MNHNS and SASEGT. Trimming at V came to 5 bases and at J to 4 bases, leaving 3 bases not matched to a gene. The CDR3 runs 13 residues. CDR3 protein: CASSQGARTEAFF. The CDR3 DNA reads TGTGCCAGCAGTCAGGGGGCGCGCACTGAAGCTTTCTTT.

This clonotype was recorded a few times. The rearrangement joins TRBV2 to TRBJ2-7; D is ambiguous. Trimming removed 4 bases from V and 7 bases from J, with 5 bases in between. Germline V gives CDR1 SNHLY, CDR2 FYNNEI. This CDR3 has 10 residues. The CDR3 spells CASSVQEQYF. CDR3 sequence (DNA): TGTGCCAGCAGTGTGCAGGAGCAGTACTTC.

This clonotype is classed as medium-sized. The rearrangement joins TRBV12-3 or TRBV12-4 to TRBJ1-5, with D possibly being TRBD1 (6 bases). There are 14 residues in the CDR3. V lost 5 bases to trimming and J lost 5 bases, with 13 bases between them. DNA for the CDR3: TGTGCCAGCAGTCCCAGGGGAGGGCATCAGCCCCAGCATTTT. It yields the protein CASSPRGGHQPQHF.

The chain couples TRBV5-1 to TRBJ1-1; no clear D. The length of the CDR3 is 15 residues. CDR1 is SGHRS and CDR2 is YFSETQ in the germline V gene. The V and J ends lost 0 bases and 4 bases respectively, with 13 bases between them. The CDR3 region has the DNA TGCGCCAGCAGCTTGGGTCAGGAGTTCGGCACTGAAGCTTTCTTT. Translated, it gives CASSLGQEFGTEAFF. Complete variable domain (other parts from reference TRBV5-1 and TRBJ1-1): KAGVTQTPRYLIKTRGQQVTLSCSPISGHRSVSWYQQTPGQGLQFLFEYFSETQRNKGNFPGRFSGRQFSNSRSEMNVSTLELGDSALYLCASSLGQEFGTEAFFGQGTRLTVV.

The rearrangement links TRBV11-2 to TRBJ2-2, with 9 bases that match TRBD2. J was trimmed by 4 bases and V by 2 bases; bases with no gene match: 5. The CDR3 loop spans 16 amino acids. Germline CDR1 and CDR2: SGHAT and FQNNGV. CDR3 in DNA: TGTGCCAGCAGCTTATCGGCGCGGGGGGGCACCGGGGAGCTGTTTTTT. This sequence encodes CASSLSARGGTGELFF.

V gene TRBV28 combines with J gene TRBJ1-5; D is possibly TRBD1 (6 bases). Per germline, CDR1 MDHEN and CDR2 SYDVKM. The CDR3 sequence is 16 residues long. Between the trimmed V and J ends, which lost 6 bases and 4 bases, there was a span of 19 bases. The CDR3, as DNA: TGTGCCAGCAGAAAACAGGGAAGCGTAAGAAATCAGCCCCAGCATTTT. It encodes CASRKQGSVRNQPQHF.

The rearrangement joins TRBV25-1 to TRBJ1-2; TRBD1 might be the D (6 bases). CDR3 length: 15 residues. Germline V gives CDR1 MGHDK, CDR2 SYGVNS. The germline V and J ends were trimmed by 3 bases and 4 bases, with 15 bases remaining between them. CDR3 loop: CASSDQGSPLYGYTF. The DNA for the CDR3 is TGTGCCAGCAGTGACCAGGGGTCACCCCTCTATGGCTACACCTTC.

This clonotype showed up just a few times. DNA of the CDR3: TGTGCCAGCAGCCCATCAGTGGGTCGGGATGACGTGCCCCAGCATTTT. Translated: CASSPSVGRDDVPQHF. This chain connects TRBV5-6 to TRBJ1-5; unclear D gene. CDR1 is SGHDT, CDR2 YYEEEE, per germline. The germline V and J ends were trimmed by 4 bases and 9 bases, with 23 bases remaining between them. This CDR3 is built from 16 residues.

This clonotype was seen a few times. The genes are TRBV14 and TRBJ1-2; the match to TRBD1 covers 8 bases. The CDR3 contains 12 residues. V dropped 4 bases and J dropped 11; count of bases not matched to a gene: 6. Germline values: CDR1 SGHDN, CDR2 FVKESK. CDR3 sequence reads: CASSRDRGPYTF. As DNA, the CDR3 is TGTGCCAGCAGCCGTGACAGGGGACCTTACACCTTC.

The V and J genes are TRBV27 and TRBJ2-7, with D perhaps TRBD1 (6 bases). Trimming removed 5 bases at V and 2 bases at J, with 19 bases between. CDR1 and CDR2 (germline): MNHEY, SMNVEV (reference sequence). The CDR3 is 16 amino acids. DNA of the CDR3: TGTGCCAGCAGTCGCCCCCCGCAGGGGTACACCTACGAGCAGTACTTC. As protein: CASSRPPQGYTYEQYF.

The rearrangement joins TRBV4-1 to TRBJ2-7; maybe TRBD1 (7 bases). The CDR3 sequence is 15 residues long. Germline values: CDR1 MGHRA, CDR2 YSYEKL. Trimming removed 3 bases at V and 3 bases at J, with 15 bases between. The CDR3 sequence: CASSQGQGGGYEQYF. Written as DNA, the CDR3 is TGCGCCAGCAGCCAGGGCCAGGGGGGTGGCTACGAGCAGTACTTC.

CDR3 nucleotides: TGTGCCATCGTCGGGAACACTGAAGCTTTCTTT. It is translated as CAIVGNTEAFF. The chain is built from TRBV10-3 and TRBJ1-1; D gene unclear. The germline gives CDR1 ENHRY, CDR2 SYGVKD. The V end lost 8 bases, the J end lost 1 base, and 5 bases lay between the germline ends. CDR3 length: 11 amino acids.

This clonotype occurred once. A read error may account for a junction end that differs from germline. The V gene is TRBV20-1, the J gene TRBJ2-7; the D gene is possibly TRBD1 (6 bases). CDR1 DFQATT and CDR2 SNEGSKA come from the germline V gene (reference sequence). CDR3 length: 13 residues. The CDR3 nucleotides are TGCAATGCTGCAGGACTTAGGGGGAACGAGCAGTACTTC. This translates into CNAAGLRGNEQYF.